This TCR beta chain was identified in a study of blood T cell repertoires in COVID-19. The germline V gene has CDR1 SGHDT and CDR2 YYEEEE. There are 14 residues in the CDR3. Between the trimmed V and J ends, which lost 2 bases and 2 bases, there was a span of 9 bases. Assay used: immunoSEQ multiplex PCR; TCRdb lists only in-frame clones, some missing. This table holds about 100,000 clones, approximately 78% found once. This TCR was recovered from a man aged 60 to 75 with active or convalescent COVID-19. The sequenced sample was peripheral blood. The V gene is TRBV5-6, the J gene TRBJ2-3; perhaps TRBD1 as D (5 bases). The CDR3 protein is CASSLGALTDTQYF. The CDR3 DNA reads as TGTGCCAGCAGCTTAGGGGCCCTCACAGATACGCAGTATTTT.